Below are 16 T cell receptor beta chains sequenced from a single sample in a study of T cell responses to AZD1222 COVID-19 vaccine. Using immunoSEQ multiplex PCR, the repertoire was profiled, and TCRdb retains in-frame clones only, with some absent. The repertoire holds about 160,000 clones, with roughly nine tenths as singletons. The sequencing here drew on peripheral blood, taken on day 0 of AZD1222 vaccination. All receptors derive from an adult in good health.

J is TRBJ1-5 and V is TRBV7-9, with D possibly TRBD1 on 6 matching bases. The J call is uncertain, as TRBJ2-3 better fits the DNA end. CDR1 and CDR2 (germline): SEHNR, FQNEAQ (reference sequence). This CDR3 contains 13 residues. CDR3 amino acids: CASSLPGAQPQYF. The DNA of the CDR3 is TGTGCCAGCAGCCTCCCAGGGGCGCAGCCCCAGTATTTT.

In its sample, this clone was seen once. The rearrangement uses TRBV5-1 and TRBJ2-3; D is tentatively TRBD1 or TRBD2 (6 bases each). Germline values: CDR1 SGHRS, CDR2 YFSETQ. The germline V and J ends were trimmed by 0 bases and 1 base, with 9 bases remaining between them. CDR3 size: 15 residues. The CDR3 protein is CASSLGGAGTDTQYF. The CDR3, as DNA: TGCGCCAGCAGCTTGGGGGGGGCTGGCACAGATACGCAGTATTTT.

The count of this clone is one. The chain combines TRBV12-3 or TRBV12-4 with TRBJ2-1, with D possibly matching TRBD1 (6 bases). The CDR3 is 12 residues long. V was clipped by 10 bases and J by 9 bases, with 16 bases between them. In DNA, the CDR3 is TGTGCCATTTGGGGCGTCAGGGGTGAGCAGTTCTTC. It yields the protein CAIWGVRGEQFF.

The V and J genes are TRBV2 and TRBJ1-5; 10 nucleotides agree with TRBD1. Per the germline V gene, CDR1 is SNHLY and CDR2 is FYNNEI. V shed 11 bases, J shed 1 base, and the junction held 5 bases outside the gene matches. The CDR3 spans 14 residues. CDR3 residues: CAARQGASNQPQHF. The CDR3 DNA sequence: TGTGCCGCCCGACAGGGGGCGAGCAATCAGCCCCAGCATTTT.

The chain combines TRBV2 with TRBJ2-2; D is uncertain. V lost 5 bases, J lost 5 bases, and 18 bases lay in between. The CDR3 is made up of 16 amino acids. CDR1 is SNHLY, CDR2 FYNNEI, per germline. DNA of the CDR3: TGTGCCAGCAGTCCCACGGACGCTGCCTTAACCGGGGAGCTGTTTTTT. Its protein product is CASSPTDAALTGELFF.

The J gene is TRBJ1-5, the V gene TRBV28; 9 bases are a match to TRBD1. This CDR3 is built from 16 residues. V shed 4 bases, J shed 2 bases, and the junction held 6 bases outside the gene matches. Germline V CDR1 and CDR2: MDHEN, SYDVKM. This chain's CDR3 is CASSSWTGDGNQPQHF. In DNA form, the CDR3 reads TGTGCCAGCAGTTCATGGACAGGGGATGGCAATCAGCCCCAGCATTTT.

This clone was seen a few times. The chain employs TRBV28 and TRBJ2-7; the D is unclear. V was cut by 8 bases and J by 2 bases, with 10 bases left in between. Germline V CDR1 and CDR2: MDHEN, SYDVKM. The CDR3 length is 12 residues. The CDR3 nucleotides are TGTGCCAGCCTTGGTCCTCCCTACGAGCAGTACTTC. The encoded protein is CASLGPPYEQYF.

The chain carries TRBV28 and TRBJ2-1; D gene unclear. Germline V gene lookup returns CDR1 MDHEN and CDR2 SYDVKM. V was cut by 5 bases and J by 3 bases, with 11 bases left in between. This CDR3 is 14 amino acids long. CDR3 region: CASSPPAGYNEQFF. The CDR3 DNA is TGTGCCAGCAGTCCCCCCGCCGGCTACAATGAGCAGTTCTTC. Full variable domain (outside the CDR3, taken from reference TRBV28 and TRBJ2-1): DVKVTQSSRYLVKRTGEKVFLECVQDMDHENMFWYRQDPGLGLRLIYFSYDVKMKEKGDIPEGYSVSREKKERFSLILESASTNQTSMYLCASSPPAGYNEQFFGPGTRLTVL.

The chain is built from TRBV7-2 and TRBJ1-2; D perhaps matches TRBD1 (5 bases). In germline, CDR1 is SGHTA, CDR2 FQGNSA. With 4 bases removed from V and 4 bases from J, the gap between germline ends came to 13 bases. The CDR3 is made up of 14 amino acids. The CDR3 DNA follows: TGTGCCAGCAGCTCCGGCACAGGACCCTATGGCTACACCTTC. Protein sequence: CASSSGTGPYGYTF.

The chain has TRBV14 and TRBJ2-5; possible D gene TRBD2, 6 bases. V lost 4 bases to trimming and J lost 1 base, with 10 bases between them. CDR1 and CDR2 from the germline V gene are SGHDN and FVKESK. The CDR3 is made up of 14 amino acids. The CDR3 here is CASSPMGGQETQYF. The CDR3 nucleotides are TGTGCCAGCAGCCCCATGGGGGGCCAAGAGACCCAGTACTTC.

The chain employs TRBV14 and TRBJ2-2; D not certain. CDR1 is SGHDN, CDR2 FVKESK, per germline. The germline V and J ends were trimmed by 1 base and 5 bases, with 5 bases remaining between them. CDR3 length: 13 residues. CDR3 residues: CASSQGLTGELFF. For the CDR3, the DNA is TGTGCCAGCAGCCAAGGTTTGACCGGGGAGCTGTTTTTT. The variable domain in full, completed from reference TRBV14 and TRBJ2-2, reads EAGVTQFPSHSVIEKGQTVTLRCDPISGHDNLYWYRRVMGKEIKFLLHFVKESKQDESGMPNNRFLAERTGGTYSTLKVQPAELEDSGVYFCASSQGLTGELFFGEGSRLTVL.

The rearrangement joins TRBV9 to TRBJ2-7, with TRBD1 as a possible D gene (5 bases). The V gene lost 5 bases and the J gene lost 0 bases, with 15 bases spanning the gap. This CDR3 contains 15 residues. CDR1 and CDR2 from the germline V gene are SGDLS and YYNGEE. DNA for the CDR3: TGTGCCAGCAGTCGTCAGGGTTTCGGCTCCTACGAGCAGTACTTC. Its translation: CASSRQGFGSYEQYF.

The CDR3 protein is CASSYVNPPQHF. The CDR3 DNA sequence: TGTGCCAGCAGTTACGTAAACCCGCCCCAGCATTTT. This chain connects TRBV6-2 or TRBV6-3 to TRBJ1-5; D is unresolved. This CDR3 region has 12 residues. CDR1 MNHEY and CDR2 SVGEGT come from the germline V gene. V was cut by 2 bases and J by 9 bases, with 8 bases left in between.

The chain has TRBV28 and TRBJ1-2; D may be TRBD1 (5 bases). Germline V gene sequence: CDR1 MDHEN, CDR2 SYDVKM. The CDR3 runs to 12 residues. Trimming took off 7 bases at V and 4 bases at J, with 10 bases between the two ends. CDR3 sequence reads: CASNPDSYGYTF. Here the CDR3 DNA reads TGTGCCAGCAACCCAGACAGCTATGGCTACACCTTC.

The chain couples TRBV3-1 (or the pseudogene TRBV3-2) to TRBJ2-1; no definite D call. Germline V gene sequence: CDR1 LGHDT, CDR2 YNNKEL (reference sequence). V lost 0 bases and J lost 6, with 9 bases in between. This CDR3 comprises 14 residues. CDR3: CASSQDAVTNEQFF. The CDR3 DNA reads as TGTGCCAGCAGCCAAGATGCTGTCACCAATGAGCAGTTCTTC.

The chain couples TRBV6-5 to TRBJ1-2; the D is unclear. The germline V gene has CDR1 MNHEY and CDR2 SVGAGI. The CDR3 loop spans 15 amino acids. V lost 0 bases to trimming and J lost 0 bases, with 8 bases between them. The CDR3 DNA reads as TGTGCCAGCAGTTACTCTTATGCGGCTAACTATGGCTACACCTTC. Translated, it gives CASSYSYAANYGYTF.